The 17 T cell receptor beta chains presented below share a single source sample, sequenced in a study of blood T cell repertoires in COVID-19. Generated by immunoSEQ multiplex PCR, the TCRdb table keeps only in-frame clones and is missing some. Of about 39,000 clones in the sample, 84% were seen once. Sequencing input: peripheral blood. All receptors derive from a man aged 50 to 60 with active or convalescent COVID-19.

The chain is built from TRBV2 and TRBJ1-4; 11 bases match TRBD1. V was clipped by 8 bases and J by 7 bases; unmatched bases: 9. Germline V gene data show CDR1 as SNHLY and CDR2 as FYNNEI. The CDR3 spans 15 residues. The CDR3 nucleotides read TGTGCCAGCGAATCGACCGGGACAGGGGGTGAAAAACTGTTTTTT. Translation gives CASESTGTGGEKLFF.

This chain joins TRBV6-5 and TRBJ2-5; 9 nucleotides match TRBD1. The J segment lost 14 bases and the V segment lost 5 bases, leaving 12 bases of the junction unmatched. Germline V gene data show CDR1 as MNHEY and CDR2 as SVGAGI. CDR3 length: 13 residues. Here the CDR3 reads CASSNEQGARDYF. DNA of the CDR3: TGTGCCAGCAGTAATGAACAGGGGGCTCGGGATTACTTC.

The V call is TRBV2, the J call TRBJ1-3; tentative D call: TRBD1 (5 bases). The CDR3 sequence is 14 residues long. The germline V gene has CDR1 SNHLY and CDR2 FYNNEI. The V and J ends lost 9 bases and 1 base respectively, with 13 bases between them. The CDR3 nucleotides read TGTGCCAGTCTCCGTGACAGTTCTGGAAACACCATATATTTT. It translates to CASLRDSSGNTIYF.

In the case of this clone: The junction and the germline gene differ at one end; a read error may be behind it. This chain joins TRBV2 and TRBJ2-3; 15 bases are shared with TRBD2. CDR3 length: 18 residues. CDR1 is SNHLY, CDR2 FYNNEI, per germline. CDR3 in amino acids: CASTEGLAGGPRTDTQYF. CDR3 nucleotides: TGTGCCAGCACTGAAGGACTAGCGGGGGGGCCGAGGACAGATACGCAGTATTTT.

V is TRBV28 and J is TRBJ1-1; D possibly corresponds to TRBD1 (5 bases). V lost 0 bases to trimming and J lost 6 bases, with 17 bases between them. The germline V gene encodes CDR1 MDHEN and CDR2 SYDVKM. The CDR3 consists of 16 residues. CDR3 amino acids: CASSLWTAGKGPEAFF. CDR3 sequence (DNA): TGTGCCAGCAGTTTATGGACAGCGGGAAAGGGTCCTGAAGCTTTCTTT.

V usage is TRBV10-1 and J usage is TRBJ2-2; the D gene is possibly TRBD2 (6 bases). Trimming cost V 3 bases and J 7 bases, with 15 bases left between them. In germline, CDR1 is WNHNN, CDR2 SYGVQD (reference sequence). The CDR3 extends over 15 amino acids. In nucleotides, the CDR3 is TGCGCCAGCAGTGACGGGAGCGTAACAGGCGGGGAGCTGTTTTTT. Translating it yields CASSDGSVTGGELFF.

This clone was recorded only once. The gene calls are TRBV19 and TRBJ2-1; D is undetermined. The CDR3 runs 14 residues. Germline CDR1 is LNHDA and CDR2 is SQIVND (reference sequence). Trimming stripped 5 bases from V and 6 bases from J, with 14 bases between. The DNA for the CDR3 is TGTGCCAGTAGTCCCCGATCTCGGAGCAATGAGCAGTTCTTC. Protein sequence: CASSPRSRSNEQFF. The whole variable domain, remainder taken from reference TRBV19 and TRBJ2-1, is DGGITQSPKYLFRKEGQNVTLSCEQNLNHDAMYWYRQDPGQGLRLIYYSQIVNDFQKGDIAEGYSVSREKKESFPLTVTSAQKNPTAFYLCASSPRSRSNEQFFGPGTRLTVL.

The CDR3 here is CASSPGQHSYEQYF. The CDR3 nucleotides read TGCGCCAGCAGCCCCGGACAGCACTCCTACGAGCAGTACTTC. This chain connects TRBV5-1 to TRBJ2-7, with D perhaps matching TRBD1 (6 bases). The ends were cut back, 4 bases at V and 0 bases at J, with 11 bases in the middle. Germline V gene sequence: CDR1 SGHRS, CDR2 YFSETQ. This CDR3 has 14 amino acids.

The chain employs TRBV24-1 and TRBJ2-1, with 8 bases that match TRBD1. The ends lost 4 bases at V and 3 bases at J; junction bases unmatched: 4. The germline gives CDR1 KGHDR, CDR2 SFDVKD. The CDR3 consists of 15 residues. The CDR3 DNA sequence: TGTGCCACCAGTGAGGGGACAGGCAGCTACAATGAGCAGTTCTTC. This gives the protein CATSEGTGSYNEQFF.

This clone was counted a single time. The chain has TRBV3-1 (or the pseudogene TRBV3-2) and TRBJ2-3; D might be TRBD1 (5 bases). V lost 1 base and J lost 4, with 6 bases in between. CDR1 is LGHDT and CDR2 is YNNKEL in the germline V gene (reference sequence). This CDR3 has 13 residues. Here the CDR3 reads CASSQAQADTQYF. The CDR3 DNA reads TGTGCCAGCAGCCAAGCACAGGCAGATACGCAGTATTTT.

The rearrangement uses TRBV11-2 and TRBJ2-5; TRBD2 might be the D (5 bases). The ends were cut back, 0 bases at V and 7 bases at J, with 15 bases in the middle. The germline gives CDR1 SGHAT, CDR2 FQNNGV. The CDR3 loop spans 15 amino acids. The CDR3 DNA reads TGTGCCAGCAGCTTAGATAGGACCAGAAGCGGGACCCAGTACTTC. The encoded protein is CASSLDRTRSGTQYF.

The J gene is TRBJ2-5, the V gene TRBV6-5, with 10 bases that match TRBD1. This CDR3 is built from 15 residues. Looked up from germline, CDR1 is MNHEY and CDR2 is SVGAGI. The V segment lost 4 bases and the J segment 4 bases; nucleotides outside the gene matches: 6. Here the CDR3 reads CASSSGTGEGETQYF. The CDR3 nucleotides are TGTGCCAGCAGTTCAGGGACAGGGGAAGGAGAGACCCAGTACTTC.

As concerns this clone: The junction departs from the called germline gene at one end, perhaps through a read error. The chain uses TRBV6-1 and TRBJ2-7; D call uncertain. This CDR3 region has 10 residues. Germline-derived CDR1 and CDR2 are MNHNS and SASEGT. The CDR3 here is CASSEVRGEF. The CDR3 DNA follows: TGTGCCAGCAGTGAAGTTCGCGGAGAATTC.

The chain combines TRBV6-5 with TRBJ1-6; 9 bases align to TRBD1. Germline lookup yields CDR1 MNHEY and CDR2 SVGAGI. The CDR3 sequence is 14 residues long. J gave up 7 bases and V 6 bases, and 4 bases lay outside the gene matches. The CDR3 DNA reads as TGTGCCAGCAGAAGGGACAGGGTGAATTCACCCCTCCACTTT. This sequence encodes CASRRDRVNSPLHF.

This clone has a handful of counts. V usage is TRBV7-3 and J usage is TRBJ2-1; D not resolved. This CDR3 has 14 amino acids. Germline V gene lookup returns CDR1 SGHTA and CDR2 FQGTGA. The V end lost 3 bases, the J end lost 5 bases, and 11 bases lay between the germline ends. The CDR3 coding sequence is TGTGCCAGCAGCTTGCCTGACATAGACAATGAGCAGTTCTTC. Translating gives CASSLPDIDNEQFF.

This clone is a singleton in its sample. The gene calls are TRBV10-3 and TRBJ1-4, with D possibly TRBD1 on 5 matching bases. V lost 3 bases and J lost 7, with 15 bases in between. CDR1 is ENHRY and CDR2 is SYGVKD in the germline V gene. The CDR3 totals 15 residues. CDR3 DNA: TGTGCCATCAGTGACCCCTTCACGGGGGGTGAAAAACTGTTTTTT. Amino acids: CAISDPFTGGEKLFF.

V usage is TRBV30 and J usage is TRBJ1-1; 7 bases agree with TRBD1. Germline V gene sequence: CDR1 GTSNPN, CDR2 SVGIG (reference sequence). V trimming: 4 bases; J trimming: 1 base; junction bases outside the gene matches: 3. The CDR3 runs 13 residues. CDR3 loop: CAWNDRANTEAFF. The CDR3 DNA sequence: TGTGCCTGGAACGACAGGGCGAACACTGAAGCTTTCTTT.